This T cell receptor beta chain was observed in a study of T-cell memory formation after mild COVID-19. Across the whole study: The TCR clusters were mostly specific to one donor. Study-wide findings and caveats: The pre-infection memory compartment contained some responding clones, suggesting cross-reactive memory joined.

The length of the CDR3 is 15 residues. Trimming left V 1 base short and J 4 bases short, with 10 bases between. Germline assignment: CDR1 MGHRA and CDR2 YSYEKL. Comments on this clonotype: Its antigen is as yet unknown.

A single record per CDR3 protein comes from TCRdb applying MiXCR to the 5' RACE reads. Here the sample spans 300,000 to 350,000 distinct CDR3 sequences, about 13% being singletons. The sequenced sample was PBMCs or a T cell subset sorted from them (not recorded which). The sequence came from a young man who had mild COVID-19 (a few samples of this study predate the infection). Cell type and time point are not known. The genes are TRBV4-1 and TRBJ2-2; D is unclear. The CDR3 DNA reads as TGCGCCAGCAGCCAAGGGTACGGACCCACCGGGGAGCTGTTTTTT. This translates into CASSQGYGPTGELFF.